One and the same sample provided the 25 T cell receptor beta chains below, sequenced in a study of cytomegalovirus exposure and HLA in healthy donors. PCR was performed using 60 Vbeta and 13 Jbeta primers. Data came from immunoSEQ multiplex PCR; TCRdb stores just in-frame clones and leaves some out. The sample lists about 89,000 clones; 85% were seen once. The material sequenced was PBMCs. These receptors were obtained from a middle-aged man in good health and CMV-seropositive.

The chain is built from TRBV6-6 and TRBJ2-5; D gene unclear. The CDR3 sequence is 11 residues long. V lost 5 bases, J lost 4 bases, and 5 bases lay in between. Germline V gene sequence: CDR1 MNHNY, CDR2 SVGAGI (reference sequence). CDR3 coding DNA: TGTGCCAGCAGTCTACTAGAGACCCAGTACTTC. Protein product: CASSLLETQYF.

This chain links TRBV6-5 with TRBJ1-2; TRBD1 matches at 7 bases. V was pared by 6 bases and J by 4 bases, with 8 bases of the junction left unmatched. This CDR3 has 14 amino acids. Germline V CDR1 and CDR2: MNHEY, SVGAGI. The CDR3 DNA follows: TGTGCCAGCAGCCGCAATGACAGGGTCTATGGCTACACCTTC. It specifies CASSRNDRVYGYTF.

This clone has just one count. This chain connects TRBV7-9 to TRBJ2-3; tentative D call: TRBD1 (6 bases). V was pared by 1 base and J by 6 bases, with 14 bases between. CDR3 length equals 15 residues. Germline loops: CDR1 SEHNR, CDR2 FQNEAQ (reference sequence). CDR3 sequence reads: CASSLEGVRSDTQYF. The CDR3 nucleotides read TGTGCCAGCAGCTTAGAGGGGGTTAGGTCCGATACGCAGTATTTT.

The chain joins TRBV28 to TRBJ2-3; D remains unclear. Germline lookup yields CDR1 MDHEN and CDR2 SYDVKM. V was shortened by 3 bases and J by 2 bases, with 6 bases between the two germline ends. CDR3 length: 13 residues. The CDR3 coding sequence is TGTGCCAGCAGTTTGCAGTCCACAGATACGCAGTATTTT. Translation: CASSLQSTDTQYF. Combining the CDR3 with reference TRBV28 and TRBJ2-3 gives the whole variable domain DVKVTQSSRYLVKRTGEKVFLECVQDMDHENMFWYRQDPGLGLRLIYFSYDVKMKEKGDIPEGYSVSREKKERFSLILESASTNQTSMYLCASSLQSTDTQYFGPGTRLTVL.

The chain links TRBV5-1 to TRBJ2-1; D possibly corresponds to TRBD1 (5 bases). The germline CDR1 and CDR2 sequences are SGHRS and YFSETQ. This CDR3 comprises 13 residues. Deletions cut 4 bases from V and 6 bases from J, with 11 bases between. The CDR3 region has the DNA TGCGCCAGCAGCAACCCGACAGCCAATGAGCAGTTCTTC. Amino acid sequence: CASSNPTANEQFF.

The chain joins TRBV19 to TRBJ2-5; a possible D gene is TRBD2 (5 bases). Trimming cost V 6 bases and J 7 bases, with 24 bases left between them. Germline CDR1 LNHDA, CDR2 SQIVND (reference sequence). This CDR3 spans 16 amino acids. The DNA of the CDR3 is TGTGCCAGTAGCTCGGCGCGCTACGGGGTTACTGGGACCCAGTACTTC. Its protein is CASSSARYGVTGTQYF.

The rearrangement uses TRBV10-3 and TRBJ2-5, with TRBD2 matching over 12 bases. Germline V lookup: CDR1 ENHRY, CDR2 SYGVKD. Trimming at V came to 3 bases and at J to 5 bases, leaving 4 bases not matched to a gene. The CDR3 loop spans 15 amino acids. The CDR3 coding sequence is TGTGCCATCAGTGAAGGACTAGCGGGAAGGGAGACCCAGTACTTC. It specifies CAISEGLAGRETQYF.

The chain uses TRBV6-1 and TRBJ1-2, with 10 nucleotides matching TRBD1. The ends lost 8 bases at V and 6 bases at J; junction bases unmatched: 6. From germline, CDR1 is MNHNS and CDR2 SASEGT. The CDR3 is 13 residues long. The CDR3: CASGKGTGDGYTF. The CDR3 DNA follows: TGTGCCAGCGGGAAAGGGACAGGGGATGGCTACACCTTC.

This rearrangement joins TRBV11-3 to TRBJ2-5; 7 bases are a match to TRBD2. Germline values: CDR1 SGHNT, CDR2 YENEEA. This CDR3 is 15 amino acids long. V shed 3 bases, J shed 1 base, and the junction held 5 bases outside the gene matches. In nucleotides, the CDR3 is TGTGCCAGCAGCTTTCTGTCGGGGGGCCAAGAGACCCAGTACTTC. Residues: CASSFLSGGQETQYF.

Sample share makes this clone medium-sized. The gene calls are TRBV2 and TRBJ2-7, with 9 bases matching TRBD2. The CDR3 length is 16 residues. CDR1 is SNHLY, CDR2 FYNNEI, per germline. Losses at the gene ends were 3 bases for V and 7 bases for J; bases not matched to a gene: 13. CDR3 amino acids: CASSDLRTSAFREQYF. Written as DNA, the CDR3 is TGTGCCAGCAGTGACTTGCGGACTAGCGCTTTTAGGGAGCAGTACTTC.

V is TRBV5-4 and J is TRBJ2-5; TRBD1 matches at 7 bases. V shed 5 bases, J shed 5 bases, and the junction held 6 bases outside the gene matches. This CDR3 contains 13 residues. Germline lookup yields CDR1 SGHNT and CDR2 YYREEE (reference sequence). The CDR3 bases are TGTGCCAGCAGACTTAGCAGGGGGGAGACCCAGTACTTC. Its translation: CASRLSRGETQYF.

The gene calls are TRBV27 and TRBJ1-4; D perhaps matches TRBD1 (5 bases). The germline gives CDR1 MNHEY, CDR2 SMNVEV (reference sequence). The CDR3 has 17 residues. V was pared by 10 bases and J by 1 base, with 22 bases between. CDR3 nucleotide sequence: TGTGCCACCACCTCCGGTGTAGGAAGGGGAACTAATGAAAAACTGTTTTTT. Protein: CATTSGVGRGTNEKLFF.

The chain combines TRBV7-2 with TRBJ1-5; D unresolved. V dropped 5 bases and J dropped 2 bases, with 16 bases sitting between them. CDR1 is SGHTA and CDR2 is FQGNSA in the germline V gene. The CDR3 consists of 16 residues. CDR3 nucleotides: TGTGCCAGCAGCGCCCGCCCGGGAGCGGGCAATCAGCCCCAGCATTTT. Its protein is CASSARPGAGNQPQHF.

The genes are TRBV5-1 and TRBJ2-3; possibly TRBD2 for D (5 bases). The CDR3 loop spans 15 amino acids. The germline gives CDR1 SGHRS, CDR2 YFSETQ. Trimming left V 2 bases short and J 3 bases short, with 13 bases between. Here the CDR3 reads CASSFFGGGTDTQYF. For the CDR3, the DNA is TGCGCCAGCAGCTTCTTTGGAGGCGGTACAGATACGCAGTATTTT.

The chain joins TRBV29-1 to TRBJ2-4; TRBD1 matches 7 bases. V was clipped by 5 bases and J by 0 bases; unmatched bases: 22. This CDR3 is built from 20 residues. Germline values: CDR1 SQVTM, CDR2 ANQGSEA. CDR3 sequence: CSVRGIPGQTTILAKNIQYF. Here the CDR3 DNA reads TGCAGCGTTAGGGGGATACCGGGACAGACCACGATACTAGCCAAAAACATTCAGTACTTC.

This chain uses TRBV10-3 with TRBJ1-1; TRBD1 matches at 12 bases. V gave up 4 bases and J gave up 7 bases; unmatched junction bases: 13. The CDR3 length is 17 residues. Germline CDR1 ENHRY, CDR2 SYGVKD. The CDR3 nucleotides read TGTGCCATCAGTGGAGTACGGGGACAGGGGGCGAGGGATGAAGCTTTCTTT. Translated: CAISGVRGQGARDEAFF.

In regard to this clone: Distinct nucleotide sequences in the sample also encode this CDR3. The chain joins TRBV6-5 to TRBJ2-3; D possibly corresponds to TRBD1 (5 bases). Germline CDR1 and CDR2: MNHEY and SVGAGI. Trimming stripped 2 bases from V and 10 bases from J, with 22 bases between. CDR3 length: 16 residues. DNA for the CDR3: TGTGCCAGCAGTTACGGAGCAGGGCTCATGGGGCGTCCGCAGTATTTT. Translated: CASSYGAGLMGRPQYF.

The sample holds a few counts of this clone. The chain recombines TRBV5-5 with TRBJ2-7; TRBD2 might be the D (5 bases). The germline gives CDR1 SGHKS, CDR2 YYEKEE (reference sequence). Trimming stripped 0 bases from V and 5 bases from J, with 15 bases between. The CDR3 extends over 15 amino acids. The chain's CDR3 is CASSLDEGPYDEQYF. The CDR3 DNA is TGTGCCAGCAGCTTGGATGAGGGCCCATACGACGAGCAGTACTTC.

This clone was found once. The chain employs TRBV28 and TRBJ2-2; maybe TRBD2 (6 bases). Per germline, CDR1 MDHEN and CDR2 SYDVKM. V shed 1 base and J shed 4 bases, with 10 bases lying between them. The CDR3 extends over 15 amino acids. The CDR3 bases are TGTGCCAGCAGTTTATCCGGGGGTGCCACCGGGGAGCTGTTTTTT. As protein: CASSLSGGATGELFF.

The chain is built from TRBV11-2 and TRBJ2-3; D unresolved. Germline V CDR1 and CDR2: SGHAT, FQNNGV. V lost 0 bases, J lost 0 bases, and 7 bases lay in between. The CDR3 extends over 15 amino acids. The chain's CDR3 is CASSLDTRSTDTQYF. The CDR3 DNA reads TGTGCCAGCAGCTTAGATACTCGGAGCACAGATACGCAGTATTTT. Drawing the rest from reference TRBV11-2 and TRBJ2-3, the complete variable domain is EAGVAQSPRYKIIEKRQSVAFWCNPISGHATLYWYQQILGQGPKLLIQFQNNGVVDDSQLPKDRFSAERLKGVDSTLKIQPAKLEDSAVYLCASSLDTRSTDTQYFGPGTRLTVL.

CDR3 protein: CASSPGTGGGLGYGYTF. CDR3 sequence (DNA): TGTGCCAGCAGCCCCGGGACAGGGGGCGGCCTCGGCTATGGCTACACCTTC. The chain employs TRBV7-6 and TRBJ1-2, with TRBD1 matching 12 bases. This CDR3 region has 17 residues. V lost 5 bases, J lost 4 bases, and 11 bases stayed unmatched. In germline, CDR1 is SGHVS, CDR2 FNYEAQ.

With respect to this clone: A much larger clone lies a single base off, so this may be a read error. The rearrangement links TRBV13 to TRBJ1-1; D uncertain. This CDR3 contains 13 residues. Trimming stripped 3 bases from V and 1 base from J, with 6 bases between. CDR1 is PRHDT and CDR2 is FYEKMQ in the germline V gene (reference sequence). CDR3 coding DNA: TGTGCCAGCAGCTTCGAGGGGAACACTGAAGCTTTCTTT. This encodes CASSFEGNTEAFF.

This chain's CDR3 is CASSSTSGKGEQFF. CDR3 sequence (DNA): TGTGCCAGCAGTTCTACTAGCGGGAAAGGTGAGCAGTTCTTC. The chain combines TRBV6-5 with TRBJ2-1; 10 bases fit TRBD2. V lost 4 bases and J lost 9; bases outside the gene matches: 6. The CDR3 covers 14 residues. Per germline, CDR1 MNHEY and CDR2 SVGAGI.

The rearrangement joins TRBV28 to TRBJ2-7; TRBD2 aligns across 11 bases. The junction had 8 bases not matched to a gene; V was cut back by 7 bases and J by 6 bases. This CDR3 comprises 14 residues. Germline assignment: CDR1 MDHEN and CDR2 SYDVKM. CDR3 loop: CASISGRASLEQYF. The CDR3 DNA is TGTGCCAGCATTAGCGGGAGGGCCTCCCTCGAGCAGTACTTC.

The chain recombines TRBV5-4 with TRBJ2-7; 10 bases align to TRBD2. The V gene end was trimmed by 4 bases and the J gene end by 2 bases; junction bases not matched to a gene: 6. The CDR3 is 15 residues long. Per germline, CDR1 SGHNT and CDR2 YYREEE (reference sequence). The CDR3 sequence: CASSPAGGAPYEQYF. CDR3 sequence (DNA): TGTGCCAGCAGCCCAGCGGGGGGGGCACCCTACGAGCAGTACTTC.